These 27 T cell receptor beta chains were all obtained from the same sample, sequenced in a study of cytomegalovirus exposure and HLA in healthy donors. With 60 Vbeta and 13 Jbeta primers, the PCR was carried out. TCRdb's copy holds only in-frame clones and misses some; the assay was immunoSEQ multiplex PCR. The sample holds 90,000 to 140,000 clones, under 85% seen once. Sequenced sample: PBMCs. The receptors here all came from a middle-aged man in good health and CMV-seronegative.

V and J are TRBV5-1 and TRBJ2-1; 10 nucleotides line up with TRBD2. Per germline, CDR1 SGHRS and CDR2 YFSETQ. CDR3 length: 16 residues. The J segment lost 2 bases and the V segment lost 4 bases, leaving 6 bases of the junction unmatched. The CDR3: CASSNGLAAPYNEQFF. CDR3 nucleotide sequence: TGCGCCAGCAGCAACGGACTAGCGGCACCCTACAATGAGCAGTTCTTC.

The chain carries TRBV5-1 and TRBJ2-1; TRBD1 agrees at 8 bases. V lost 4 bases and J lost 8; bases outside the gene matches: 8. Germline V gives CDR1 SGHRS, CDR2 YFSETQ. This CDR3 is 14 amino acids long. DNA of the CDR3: TGCGCCAGCAGCGCAGACAGGGGAGGCGATGAGCAGTTCTTC. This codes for CASSADRGGDEQFF.

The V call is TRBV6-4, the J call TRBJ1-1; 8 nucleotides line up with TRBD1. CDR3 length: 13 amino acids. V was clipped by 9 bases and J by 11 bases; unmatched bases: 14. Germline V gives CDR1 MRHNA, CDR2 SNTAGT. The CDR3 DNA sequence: TGTGCCAGTCACAGGGGGAGTAGTGGGAGCGCTTTCTTT. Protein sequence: CASHRGSSGSAFF.

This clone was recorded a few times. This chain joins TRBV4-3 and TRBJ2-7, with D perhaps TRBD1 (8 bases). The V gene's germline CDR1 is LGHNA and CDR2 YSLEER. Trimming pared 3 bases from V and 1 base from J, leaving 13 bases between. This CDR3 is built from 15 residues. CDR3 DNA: TGCGCCAGCAGCCAGGACAGGGAGGGGTCCTACGAGCAGTACTTC. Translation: CASSQDREGSYEQYF.

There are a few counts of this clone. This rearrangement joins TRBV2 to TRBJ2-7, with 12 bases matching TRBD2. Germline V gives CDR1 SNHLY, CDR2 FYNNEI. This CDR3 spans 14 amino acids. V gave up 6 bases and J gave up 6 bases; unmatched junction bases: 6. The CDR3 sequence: CASRPGLAGPEQYF. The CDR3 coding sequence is TGTGCCAGCAGGCCGGGACTAGCGGGTCCCGAGCAGTACTTC.

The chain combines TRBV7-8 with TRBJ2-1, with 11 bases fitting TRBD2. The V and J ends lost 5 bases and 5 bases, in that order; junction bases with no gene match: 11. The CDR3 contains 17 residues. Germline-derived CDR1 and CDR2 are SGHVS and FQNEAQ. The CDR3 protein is CASSISGRAYIHNEQFF. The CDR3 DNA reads TGTGCCAGCAGCATTAGCGGGAGGGCTTATATACACAATGAGCAGTTCTTC.

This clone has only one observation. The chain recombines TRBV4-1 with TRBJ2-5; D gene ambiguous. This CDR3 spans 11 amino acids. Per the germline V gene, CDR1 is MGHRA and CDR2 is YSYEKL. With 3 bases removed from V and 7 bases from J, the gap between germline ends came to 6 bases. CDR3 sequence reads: CASSQSGTQYF. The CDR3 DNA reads TGCGCCAGCAGCCAGTCCGGGACCCAGTACTTC.

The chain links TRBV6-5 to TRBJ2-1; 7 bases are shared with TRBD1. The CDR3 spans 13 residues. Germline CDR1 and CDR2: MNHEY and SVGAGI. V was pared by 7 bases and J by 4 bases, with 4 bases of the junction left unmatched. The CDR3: CASMRDSYNEQFF. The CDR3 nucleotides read TGTGCCAGCATGAGGGACAGTTACAATGAGCAGTTCTTC.

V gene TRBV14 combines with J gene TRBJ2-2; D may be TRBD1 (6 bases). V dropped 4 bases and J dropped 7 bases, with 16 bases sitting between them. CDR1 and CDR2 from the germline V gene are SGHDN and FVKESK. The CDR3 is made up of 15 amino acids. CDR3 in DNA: TGTGCCAGCAGCCCCCGAAAGGGGGTGGGCGGGGAGCTGTTTTTT. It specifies CASSPRKGVGGELFF. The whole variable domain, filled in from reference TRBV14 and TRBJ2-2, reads EAGVTQFPSHSVIEKGQTVTLRCDPISGHDNLYWYRRVMGKEIKFLLHFVKESKQDESGMPNNRFLAERTGGTYSTLKVQPAELEDSGVYFCASSPRKGVGGELFFGEGSRLTVL.

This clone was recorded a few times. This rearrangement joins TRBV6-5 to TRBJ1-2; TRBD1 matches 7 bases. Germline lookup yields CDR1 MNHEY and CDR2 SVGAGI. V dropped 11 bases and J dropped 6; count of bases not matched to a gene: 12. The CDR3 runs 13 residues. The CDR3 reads CAARDSHVNGYTF. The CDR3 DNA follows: TGTGCCGCGCGGGACAGCCACGTGAATGGCTACACCTTC.

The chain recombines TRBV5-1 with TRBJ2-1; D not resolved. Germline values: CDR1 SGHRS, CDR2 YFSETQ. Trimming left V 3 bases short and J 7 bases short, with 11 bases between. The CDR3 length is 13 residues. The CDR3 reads CASSWQSENEQFF. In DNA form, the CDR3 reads TGCGCCAGCAGCTGGCAGAGCGAGAATGAGCAGTTCTTC.

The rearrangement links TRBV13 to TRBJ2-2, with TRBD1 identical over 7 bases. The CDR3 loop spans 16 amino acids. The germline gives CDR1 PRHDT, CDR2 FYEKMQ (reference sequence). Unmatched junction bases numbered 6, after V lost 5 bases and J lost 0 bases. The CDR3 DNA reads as TGTGCCAGCAGCCTAGACAGGGTACCGAACACCGGGGAGCTGTTTTTT. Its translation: CASSLDRVPNTGELFF. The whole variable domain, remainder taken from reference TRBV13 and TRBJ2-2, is AAGVIQSPRHLIKEKRETATLKCYPIPRHDTVYWYQQGPGQDPQFLISFYEKMQSDKGSIPDRFSAQQFSDYHSELNMSSLELGDSALYFCASSLDRVPNTGELFFGEGSRLTVL.

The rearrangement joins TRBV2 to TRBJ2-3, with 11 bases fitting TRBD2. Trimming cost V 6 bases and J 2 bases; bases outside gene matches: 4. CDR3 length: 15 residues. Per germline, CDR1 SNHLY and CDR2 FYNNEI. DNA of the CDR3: TGTGCCAGCAGCGAACTAGCGGGGGACACAGATACGCAGTATTTT. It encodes CASSELAGDTDTQYF.

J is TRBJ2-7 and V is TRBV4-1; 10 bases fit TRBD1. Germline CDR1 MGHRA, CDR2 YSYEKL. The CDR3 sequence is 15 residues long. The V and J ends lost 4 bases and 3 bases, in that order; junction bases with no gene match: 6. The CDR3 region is CASSRPGQGIYEQYF. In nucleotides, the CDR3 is TGCGCCAGCAGCCGACCGGGACAGGGGATCTACGAGCAGTACTTC.

The CDR3: CASSGRGGASTDTQYF. CDR3 nucleotides: TGTGCCAGCAGTGGTCGGGGAGGTGCTAGCACAGATACGCAGTATTTT. The rearrangement links TRBV27 to TRBJ2-3, with D possibly being TRBD2 (6 bases). Germline lookup yields CDR1 MNHEY and CDR2 SMNVEV (reference sequence). The CDR3 is made up of 16 amino acids. Trimming left V 5 bases short and J 0 bases short, with 15 bases between.

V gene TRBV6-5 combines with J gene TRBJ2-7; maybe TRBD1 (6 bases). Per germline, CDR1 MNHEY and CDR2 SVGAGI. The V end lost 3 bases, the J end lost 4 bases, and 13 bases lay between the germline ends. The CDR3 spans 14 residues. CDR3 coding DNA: TGTGCCAGCAGTTATGGGGGCGATCGGTACGAGCAGTACTTC. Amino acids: CASSYGGDRYEQYF.

CDR3 protein: CASRLVAGVYYEQYF. The DNA of the CDR3 is TGTGCCAGTAGGCTTGTGGCAGGGGTCTACTACGAGCAGTACTTC. The V call is TRBV19, the J call TRBJ2-7; perhaps TRBD1 as D (6 bases). The CDR3 runs 15 residues. V was trimmed by 6 bases and J by 3 bases, leaving 18 bases between them. Germline lookup yields CDR1 LNHDA and CDR2 SQIVND (reference sequence).

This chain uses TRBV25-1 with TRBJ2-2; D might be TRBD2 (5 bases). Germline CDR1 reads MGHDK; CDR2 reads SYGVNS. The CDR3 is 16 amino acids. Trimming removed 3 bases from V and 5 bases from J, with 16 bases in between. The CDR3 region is CASSDGVWSRTGELFF. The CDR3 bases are TGTGCCAGCAGTGACGGGGTGTGGAGCCGGACCGGGGAGCTGTTTTTT.

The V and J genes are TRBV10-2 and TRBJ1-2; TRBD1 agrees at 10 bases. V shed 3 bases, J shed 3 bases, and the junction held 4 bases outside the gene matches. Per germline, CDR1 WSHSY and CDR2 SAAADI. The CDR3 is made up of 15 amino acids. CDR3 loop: CASSEGTGAYYGYTF. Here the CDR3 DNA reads TGCGCCAGCAGTGAAGGGACAGGGGCATACTATGGCTACACCTTC.

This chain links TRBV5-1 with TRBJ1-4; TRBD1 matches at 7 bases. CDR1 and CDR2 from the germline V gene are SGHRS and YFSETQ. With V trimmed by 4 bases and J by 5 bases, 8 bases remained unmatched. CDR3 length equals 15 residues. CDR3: CASSPANRGNEKLFF. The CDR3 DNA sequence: TGCGCCAGCAGCCCCGCAAACAGGGGAAATGAAAAACTGTTTTTT.

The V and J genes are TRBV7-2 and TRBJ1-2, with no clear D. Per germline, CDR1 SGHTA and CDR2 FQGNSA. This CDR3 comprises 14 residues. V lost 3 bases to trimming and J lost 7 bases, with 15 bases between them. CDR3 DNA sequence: TGTGCCAGCAGCTTCTCCTCGGTTTCTGGTGGCTACACCTTC. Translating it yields CASSFSSVSGGYTF.

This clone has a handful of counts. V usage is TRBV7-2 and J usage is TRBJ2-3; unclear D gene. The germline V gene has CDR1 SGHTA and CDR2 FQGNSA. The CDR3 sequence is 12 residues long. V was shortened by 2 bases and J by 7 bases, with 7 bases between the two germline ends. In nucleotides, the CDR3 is TGTGCCAGCAGCTTACCCCCTAATACGCAGTATTTT. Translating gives CASSLPPNTQYF.

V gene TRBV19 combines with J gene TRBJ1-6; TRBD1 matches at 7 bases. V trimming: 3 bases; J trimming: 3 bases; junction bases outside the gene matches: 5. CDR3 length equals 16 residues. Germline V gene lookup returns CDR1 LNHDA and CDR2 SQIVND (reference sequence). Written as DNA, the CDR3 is TGTGCCAGTAGTATTGTCGCAGGGGGCTATAATTCACCCCTCCACTTT. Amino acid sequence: CASSIVAGGYNSPLHF.

The CDR3 sequence: CSVEDWETGDGEQFF. In DNA form, the CDR3 reads TGCAGCGTTGAGGACTGGGAGACAGGGGACGGTGAGCAGTTCTTC. This rearrangement joins TRBV29-1 to TRBJ2-1; 8 positions match TRBD1. Trimming cost V 3 bases and J 9 bases; bases outside gene matches: 13. The CDR3 has 15 amino acids. CDR1 is SQVTM and CDR2 is ANQGSEA in the germline V gene.

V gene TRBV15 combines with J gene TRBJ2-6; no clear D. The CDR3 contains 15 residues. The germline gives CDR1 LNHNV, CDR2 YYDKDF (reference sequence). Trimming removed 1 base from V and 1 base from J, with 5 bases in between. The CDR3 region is CATSRVPSGANVLTF. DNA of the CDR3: TGTGCCACCAGCAGAGTTCCATCTGGGGCCAACGTCCTGACTTTC. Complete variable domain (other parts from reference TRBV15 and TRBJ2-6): DAMVIQNPRYQVTQFGKPVTLSCSQTLNHNVMYWYQQKSSQAPKLLFHYYDKDFNNEADTPDNFQSRRPNTSFCFLDIRSPGLGDTAMYLCATSRVPSGANVLTFGAGSRLTVL.

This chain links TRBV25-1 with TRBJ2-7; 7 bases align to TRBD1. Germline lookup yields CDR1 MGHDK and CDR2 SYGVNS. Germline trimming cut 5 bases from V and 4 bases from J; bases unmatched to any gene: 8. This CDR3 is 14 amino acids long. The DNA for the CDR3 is TGTGCCAGCAGTAATGACAGGGCTGGTTACGAGCAGTACTTC. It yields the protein CASSNDRAGYEQYF.

Here the CDR3 DNA reads TGTGCCAGTAGTATCCAGGGGGGACAGCGAAGCACAGATACGCAGTATTTT. Its translation: CASSIQGGQRSTDTQYF. The chain joins TRBV19 to TRBJ2-3; D is perhaps TRBD1 (7 bases). The V gene's germline CDR1 is LNHDA and CDR2 SQIVND (reference sequence). CDR3 length: 17 amino acids. The V and J ends lost 3 bases and 0 bases respectively, with 16 bases between them.